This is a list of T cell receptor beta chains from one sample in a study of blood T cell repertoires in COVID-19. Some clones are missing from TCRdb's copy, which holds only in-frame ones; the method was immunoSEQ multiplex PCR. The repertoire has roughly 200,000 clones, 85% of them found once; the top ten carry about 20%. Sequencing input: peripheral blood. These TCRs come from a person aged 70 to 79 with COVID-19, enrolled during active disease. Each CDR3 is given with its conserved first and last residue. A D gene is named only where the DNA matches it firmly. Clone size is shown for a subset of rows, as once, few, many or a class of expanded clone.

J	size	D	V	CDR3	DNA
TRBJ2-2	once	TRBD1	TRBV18	CASSRGQGAENTGELFF	TGTGCCAGCTCCCGTGGACAGGGAGCGGAAAACACCGGGGAGCTGTTTTTT
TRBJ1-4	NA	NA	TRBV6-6	CASRQVANEKLFF	TGTGCCAGCAGACAGGTGGCAAATGAAAAACTGTTTTTT
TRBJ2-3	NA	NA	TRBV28	CASMLGGSGVRAQYF	TGTGCCAGTATGCTAGGGGGTAGTGGGGTAAGAGCGCAGTATTTT
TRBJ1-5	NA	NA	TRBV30	CAWSLRGSWSNQPQHF	TGTGCCTGGAGTCTTCGGGGGAGCTGGAGCAATCAGCCCCAGCATTTT
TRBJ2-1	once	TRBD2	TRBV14	CASSHWAGVYNEQFF	TGTGCCAGCAGCCATTGGGCGGGGGTGTACAATGAGCAGTTCTTC
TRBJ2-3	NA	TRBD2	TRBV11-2	CASSQAGGVTDTQYF	TGTGCCAGCAGCCAAGCGGGGGGGGTCACAGATACGCAGTATTTT
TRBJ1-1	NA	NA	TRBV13	CASSLIQGNTEAFF	TGTGCCAGCAGCTTAATCCAGGGGAACACTGAAGCTTTCTTT
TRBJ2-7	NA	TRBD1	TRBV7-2	CASSSTGREQYF	TGTGCCAGCAGCTCGACAGGGCGCGAGCAGTACTTC
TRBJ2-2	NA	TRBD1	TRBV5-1	CASSFGQVNTGELFF	TGCGCCAGCAGCTTCGGACAGGTGAACACCGGGGAGCTGTTTTTT
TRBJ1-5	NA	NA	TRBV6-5	CASRMTGSNQPQHF	TGTGCCAGCAGGATGACGGGGAGCAATCAGCCCCAGCATTTT
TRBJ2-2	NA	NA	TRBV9	CASSVAAAGELFF	TGTGCCAGCAGCGTAGCCGCAGCCGGGGAGCTGTTTTTT
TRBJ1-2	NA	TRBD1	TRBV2	CASSDHGKIDRDGYTF	TGTGCCAGCAGCGACCACGGCAAAATCGACAGGGATGGCTACACCTTC
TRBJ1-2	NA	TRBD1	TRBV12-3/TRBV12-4	CASSRDSYGYTF	TGTGCCAGCAGTAGGGACAGCTATGGCTACACCTTC
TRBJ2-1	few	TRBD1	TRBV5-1	CASSAGQGAFNEQFF	TGCGCCAGCAGTGCCGGACAGGGGGCCTTTAATGAGCAGTTCTTC
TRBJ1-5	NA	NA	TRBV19	CASSIDWGVGQPQHF	TGTGCCAGTAGTATAGATTGGGGGGTTGGTCAGCCCCAGCATTTT
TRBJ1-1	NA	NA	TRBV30	CAHEGVTTEAFF	TGTGCCCATGAGGGGGTAACGACTGAAGCTTTCTTT
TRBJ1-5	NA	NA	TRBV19	CASRSRNQPQHF	TGTGCCAGTAGATCGAGAAATCAGCCCCAGCATTTT
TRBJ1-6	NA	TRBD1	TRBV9	CASSASGQGYSPLHF	TGTGCCAGCAGCGCCTCGGGACAGGGGTATTCACCCCTCCACTTT
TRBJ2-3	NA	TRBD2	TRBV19	CATHATSGSTDTQYF	TGTGCCACTCACGCAACTAGCGGCTCCACAGATACGCAGTATTTT
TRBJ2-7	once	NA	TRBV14	CASSQDPTGHYEQYF	TGTGCCAGCAGCCAAGACCCGACAGGCCACTACGAGCAGTACTTC